Presented here are 23 T cell receptor beta chains from one specimen sequenced in a study of T cells in Graves' hyperthyroidism and ophthalmopathy. Amplification yielded TCR beta CDR3 regions, with RNA transcripts as the source. The TCR CDR3 first-round RT-PCR relied on the HTBI primer set. Via MiXCR, TCRdb re-called the multiplex PCR reads, giving one row per CDR3 protein. Of over 350,000 distinct CDR3 sequences in the sample, 14% to 15% are singletons; the top ten hold over 10%. The sample was blood. The receptors come from a man aged 18 to 29 with Graves' ophthalmopathy.

This clonotype came up many times. The rearrangement uses TRBV28 and TRBJ2-5; possible D gene TRBD2, 6 bases. The CDR3 totals 15 residues. Germline V gene lookup returns CDR1 MDHEN and CDR2 SYDVKM. V lost 3 bases and J 7 bases, leaving 18 bases between the germline ends. The CDR3 sequence: CASSFSREVFGTQYF. CDR3 sequence (DNA): TGTGCCAGCAGTTTCTCAAGGGAGGTATTTGGGACCCAGTACTTC.

This clonotype was seen at least ten times. J is TRBJ2-6 and V is TRBV11-2, with D perhaps TRBD1 (6 bases). CDR1 is SGHAT and CDR2 is FQNNGV in the germline V gene. The V gene lost 4 bases and the J gene lost 0 bases, with 13 bases spanning the gap. This CDR3 region has 17 residues. Here the CDR3 reads CASSSLTGTSGANVLTF. Here the CDR3 DNA reads TGTGCCAGCAGCTCTCTGACAGGAACCTCTGGGGCCAACGTCCTGACTTTC.

This chain connects TRBV24-1 to TRBJ1-5; 8 bases fit TRBD1. Germline values: CDR1 KGHDR, CDR2 SFDVKD. The CDR3 has 15 amino acids. The V segment lost 3 bases and the J segment 5 bases; nucleotides outside the gene matches: 5. DNA of the CDR3: TGTGCCACCAGTGATAACCAGGGGGCTGATCAGCCCCAGCATTTT. As protein: CATSDNQGADQPQHF.

This clonotype was detected many times. The rearrangement joins TRBV2 to TRBJ2-1, with D perhaps TRBD2 (5 bases). Germline CDR1 is SNHLY and CDR2 is FYNNEI. The CDR3 spans 14 residues. Between the trimmed V and J ends, which lost 10 bases and 1 base, there was a span of 14 bases. Written as DNA, the CDR3 is TGTGCCATCTTCCCCGGGGAGTCCTACAATGAGCAGTTCTTC. It codes for CAIFPGESYNEQFF.

This clonotype appeared a few times. The gene calls are TRBV15 and TRBJ2-3, with 10 bases lining up with TRBD2. Germline-derived CDR1 and CDR2 are LNHNV and YYDKDF (reference sequence). This CDR3 comprises 14 residues. V dropped 10 bases and J dropped 2; count of bases not matched to a gene: 6. CDR3 in amino acids: CASTLAGYTDTQYF. The CDR3 coding sequence is TGTGCCAGCACACTAGCGGGGTACACAGATACGCAGTATTTT.

The V and J genes are TRBV20-1 and TRBJ2-7; D tentatively reads TRBD1 or TRBD2 (7 bases each). This CDR3 contains 15 residues. V gave up 0 bases and J gave up 2 bases, with 14 bases separating them. Germline V gene sequence: CDR1 DFQATT, CDR2 SNEGSKA (reference sequence). This CDR3 reads CSAREGTAGTYEQYF. The CDR3 nucleotides read TGCAGTGCTAGAGAGGGGACAGCGGGAACCTACGAGCAGTACTTC.

This clonotype was seen at least ten times. The chain recombines TRBV5-1 with TRBJ2-7; the match to TRBD1 covers 8 bases. Unmatched junction bases numbered 4, after V lost 2 bases and J lost 3 bases. The CDR3 is 14 residues long. In germline, CDR1 is SGHRS, CDR2 YFSETQ. CDR3 residues: CASSLGTGIYEQYF. CDR3 nucleotides: TGCGCCAGCAGCTTAGGGACAGGTATCTACGAGCAGTACTTC.

Ten or more counts support this clonotype. The chain employs TRBV15 and TRBJ2-7; possible D gene TRBD1, 5 bases. This CDR3 spans 14 amino acids. Trimming stripped 4 bases from V and 0 bases from J, with 10 bases between. CDR1 and CDR2 from the germline V gene are LNHNV and YYDKDF (reference sequence). The CDR3 spells CATSIVDSSYEQYF. The CDR3 DNA reads as TGTGCCACCAGCATCGTCGACAGCTCCTACGAGCAGTACTTC.

This chain uses TRBV5-1 with TRBJ2-2; 7 nucleotides align to TRBD1. Germline CDR1 is SGHRS and CDR2 is YFSETQ. The CDR3 is 14 amino acids. The junction had 6 bases not matched to a gene; V was cut back by 4 bases and J by 6 bases. The CDR3 coding sequence is TGCGCCAGCAGCGCCGACAGGGCAGCCGGGGAGCTGTTTTTT. It specifies CASSADRAAGELFF. Complete variable domain (other parts from reference TRBV5-1 and TRBJ2-2): KAGVTQTPRYLIKTRGQQVTLSCSPISGHRSVSWYQQTPGQGLQFLFEYFSETQRNKGNFPGRFSGRQFSNSRSEMNVSTLELGDSALYLCASSADRAAGELFFGEGSRLTVL.

This chain uses TRBV5-1 with TRBJ2-2; possible D gene TRBD1, 6 bases. Deletions cut 4 bases from V and 2 bases from J, with 18 bases between. Germline lookup yields CDR1 SGHRS and CDR2 YFSETQ. This CDR3 region has 17 residues. CDR3 amino acids: CASSPTGDRSNTGELFF. CDR3 sequence (DNA): TGCGCCAGCAGCCCTACGGGCGACAGGAGTAACACCGGGGAGCTGTTTTTT.

This clonotype has a count of ten or more. The chain is built from TRBV12-3 or TRBV12-4 and TRBJ2-5, with TRBD1 matching over 7 bases. CDR3 size: 13 residues. Unmatched junction bases numbered 2, after V lost 4 bases and J lost 3 bases. The CDR3 loop reads CASSSGQEETQYF. CDR3 sequence (DNA): TGTGCCAGCAGTTCCGGACAGGAAGAGACCCAGTACTTC.

The rearrangement joins TRBV9 to TRBJ2-1; tentative D call: TRBD2 (6 bases). Trimming shortened V by 1 base and J by 10 bases, and 9 bases separated the two germline ends. The V gene's germline CDR1 is SGDLS and CDR2 YYNGEE. The CDR3 is 12 amino acids. CDR3 DNA: TGTGCCAGCAGCGTAATTGGGGGGGAGCAGTTCTTC. Residues: CASSVIGGEQFF.

Many counts were recorded for this clonotype. The chain uses TRBV20-1 and TRBJ2-1; the match to TRBD2 covers 9 bases. Trimming took 0 bases from V and 0 from J; bases not matched to a gene: 18. This CDR3 has 21 residues. Germline V CDR1 and CDR2: DFQATT, SNEGSKA (reference sequence). CDR3: CSARDPYPLIAGAISYNEQFF. CDR3 nucleotides: TGCAGTGCTAGAGATCCCTATCCCCTAATAGCGGGGGCCATCTCCTACAATGAGCAGTTCTTC.

V usage is TRBV11-2 and J usage is TRBJ1-3; no clear D gene. The CDR3 totals 17 residues. Between the trimmed V and J ends, which lost 4 bases and 4 bases, there was a span of 20 bases. Germline assignment: CDR1 SGHAT and CDR2 FQNNGV. This CDR3 is CASSSWPPREEGNTIYF. The DNA for the CDR3 is TGTGCCAGCAGCTCATGGCCGCCCCGGGAAGAAGGAAACACCATATATTTT.

The J gene is TRBJ2-3, the V gene TRBV4-1, with a possible D match to TRBD1 (5 bases). Germline V CDR1 and CDR2: MGHRA, YSYEKL. CDR3 size: 14 residues. Between the trimmed V and J ends, which lost 3 bases and 6 bases, there was a span of 13 bases. For the CDR3, the DNA is TGCGCCAGCAGCCAGGGGCTCCGAGATGATACGCAGTATTTT. Amino acid sequence: CASSQGLRDDTQYF.

This clonotype occurred many times. The chain is built from TRBV6-1 and TRBJ2-3; the D is unclear. The CDR3 has 14 amino acids. Germline V gene sequence: CDR1 MNHNS, CDR2 SASEGT. Trimming cost V 4 bases and J 0 bases, with 8 bases left between them. The CDR3 bases are TGTGCCAGCAGTGTAGAAGGTAGCACAGATACGCAGTATTTT. This sequence encodes CASSVEGSTDTQYF.

The table lists this clonotype with many counts. The chain has TRBV5-1 and TRBJ2-7; TRBD2 agrees at 14 bases. The CDR3 has 14 residues. Germline assignment: CDR1 SGHRS and CDR2 YFSETQ. Trimming cost V 4 bases and J 5 bases; bases outside gene matches: 2. In DNA, the CDR3 is TGCGCCAGCAGCCCGGGACTAGCGGGGGACGAGCAGTACTTC. This sequence encodes CASSPGLAGDEQYF.

The table lists this clonotype with a few counts. The genes are TRBV27 and TRBJ1-2; D is ambiguous. Germline V gene lookup returns CDR1 MNHEY and CDR2 SMNVEV (reference sequence). With 2 bases removed from V and 2 bases from J, the gap between germline ends came to 6 bases. There are 13 residues in the CDR3. The CDR3 reads CASSLRMNYGYTF. Written as DNA, the CDR3 is TGTGCCAGCAGTTTACGGATGAACTATGGCTACACCTTC.

The chain has TRBV28 and TRBJ2-1; 9 nucleotides agree with TRBD2. CDR3 length: 14 residues. Looked up from germline, CDR1 is MDHEN and CDR2 is SYDVKM. J was trimmed by 4 bases and V by 6 bases; bases with no gene match: 4. The CDR3 DNA reads as TGTGCCAGCAGGAAAGCGGGGGGATACAATGAGCAGTTCTTC. The encoded protein is CASRKAGGYNEQFF.

V is TRBV29-1 and J is TRBJ1-1, with a possible D match to TRBD1 (5 bases). The germline V gene has CDR1 SQVTM and CDR2 ANQGSEA. CDR3 length equals 14 residues. V was clipped by 1 base and J by 4 bases, with 13 bases between them. The CDR3 nucleotides read TGCAGCGTTGAAGGGCGCAGGGAGAGCACTGAAGCTTTCTTT. It encodes CSVEGRRESTEAFF.

The table lists this clonotype with many counts. V is TRBV12-3 or TRBV12-4 and J is TRBJ1-4; 9 nucleotides agree with TRBD1. This CDR3 has 15 amino acids. V lost 0 bases, J lost 7 bases, and 3 bases stayed unmatched. In nucleotides, the CDR3 is TGTGCCAGCAGTTTAGCGCTGGGACAGGGTGAAAAACTGTTTTTT. Protein: CASSLALGQGEKLFF.

About this clonotype: Compared with germline, one end of the junction differs, possibly owing to a read error. V usage is TRBV7-2 and J usage is TRBJ1-1; D is undetermined. This CDR3 has 11 amino acids. CDR1 and CDR2 from the germline V gene are SGHTA and FQGNSA. For the CDR3, the DNA is TGTGCCAGCAGCGAAGACACGGAAGCTTTCTTT. The encoded protein is CASSEDTEAFF.

There are many counts of this clonotype. J is TRBJ2-7 and V is TRBV6-5; possible D gene TRBD2, 5 bases. Germline-derived CDR1 and CDR2 are MNHEY and SVGAGI. This CDR3 has 16 residues. Deletions cut 0 bases from V and 0 bases from J, with 12 bases between. The CDR3: CASSYSIGRDSYEQYF. In DNA, the CDR3 is TGTGCCAGCAGTTACTCGATTGGTCGGGACTCCTACGAGCAGTACTTC.